The rows below give T cell receptor beta chains drawn from one sample of a study of response to subunit inactivated influenza vaccine. TCRdb reprocessed the RT-PCR reads via MiXCR and lists one record per CDR3 protein. The sample consists of around 790,000 distinct CDR3 sequences, about 20% of them appearing once. The sequenced sample was PBMCs from blood, obtained more than 4 days after vaccination. Source of these receptors: a middle-aged man who received an inactivated influenza vaccine. Both conserved end residues are part of each CDR3. D genes are given only for firm matches. For some rows the clone size is stated as once, few or many, or as a class when expanded; others skip it.

J gene: TRBJ2-7; V gene: TRBV28; clone size: NA; D gene: NA; CDR3 DNA: TGTGCCAGCAGAAGGCCCGCAAGCGGCGAGCAGTACTTC; CDR3 protein: CASRRPASGEQYF
J gene: TRBJ2-3; V gene: TRBV7-6; clone size: NA; D gene: TRBD2; CDR3 DNA: TGTGCCAGCAGCAAGACTAGCGGGTACACAGATACGCAGTATTTT; CDR3 protein: CASSKTSGYTDTQYF
J gene: TRBJ2-5; V gene: TRBV4-3; clone size: NA; D gene: TRBD1; CDR3 DNA: TGCGCCAGCAGCCAAGGGTTACAGGGGGCCGAGACCCAGTACTTC; CDR3 protein: CASSQGLQGAETQYF
J gene: TRBJ2-5; V gene: TRBV6-2/TRBV6-3; clone size: few; D gene: NA; CDR3 DNA: TGTGCCAGCAGTTTCATACCGGGAATCCAGGGAGGTTGGGAGACCCAGTACTTC; CDR3 protein: CASSFIPGIQGGWETQYF
J gene: TRBJ2-3; V gene: TRBV6-5; clone size: few; D gene: TRBD1; CDR3 DNA: TGTGCCAGCAGTTACCCGGGACAGGGGGCTGGTACGCAGTATTTT; CDR3 protein: CASSYPGQGAGTQYF
J gene: TRBJ2-1; V gene: TRBV12-3/TRBV12-4; clone size: many; D gene: TRBD2; CDR3 DNA: TGTGCCAGCAGTCGGGCTAGCGGGTATGTTGAGCAGTTCTTC; CDR3 protein: CASSRASGYVEQFF
J gene: TRBJ2-3; V gene: TRBV20-1; clone size: NA; D gene: NA; CDR3 DNA: TGCAGTGCTGGCGGACAGACAGATACGCAGTATTTT; CDR3 protein: CSAGGQTDTQYF
J gene: TRBJ2-1; V gene: TRBV4-3; clone size: NA; D gene: NA; CDR3 DNA: TGCGCCAGCAGCCAAGATCGTATGTGGGGAGGTGAGCAGTTCTTC; CDR3 protein: CASSQDRMWGGEQFF
J gene: TRBJ2-3; V gene: TRBV6-5; clone size: many; D gene: NA; CDR3 DNA: TGTGCCAGCAGTTACTCCTATGACGCCACAGATACGCAGTATTTT; CDR3 protein: CASSYSYDATDTQYF
J gene: TRBJ2-7; V gene: TRBV7-2; clone size: few; D gene: NA; CDR3 DNA: TGTGCCAGCAGCTTAGCGGAGGGAGCCTACGAGCAGTACTTC; CDR3 protein: CASSLAEGAYEQYF
J gene: TRBJ2-2; V gene: TRBV27; clone size: NA; D gene: TRBD1; CDR3 DNA: TGTGCCAGCAGTTTAGACTCAGACAGGGGGCGCACCGGGGAGCTGTTTTTT; CDR3 protein: CASSLDSDRGRTGELFF
J gene: TRBJ1-2; V gene: TRBV6-5; clone size: few; D gene: NA; CDR3 DNA: TGTGCCAGCAGGGCCCCGGGGCGGGGCTACACCTTC; CDR3 protein: CASRAPGRGYTF
J gene: TRBJ2-3; V gene: TRBV12-3/TRBV12-4; clone size: many; D gene: NA; CDR3 DNA: TGTGCCAGCAGTTTGTTCAGGGACACAGATACGCAGTATTTT; CDR3 protein: CASSLFRDTDTQYF
J gene: TRBJ2-5; V gene: TRBV20-1; clone size: NA; D gene: NA; CDR3 DNA: TGCAGTGCTGTAACAGGGCACGAGACCCAGTACTTC; CDR3 protein: CSAVTGHETQYF
J gene: TRBJ2-3; V gene: TRBV11-1; clone size: NA; D gene: NA; CDR3 DNA: TGTGCCAGCAGCAACGAAAAACACAGCCCCAGAATTACAGATACGCAGTATTTT; CDR3 protein: CASSNEKHSPRITDTQYF
J gene: TRBJ2-3; V gene: TRBV10-3; clone size: NA; D gene: NA; CDR3 DNA: TGTGCCATCAAGACAGGAGGTACAGATACGCAGTATTTT; CDR3 protein: CAIKTGGTDTQYF
J gene: TRBJ1-5; V gene: TRBV6-1; clone size: NA; D gene: NA; CDR3 DNA: TGTGCCAGCACCGAACGGGTGGGCAATCAGCCCCAGCATTTT; CDR3 protein: CASTERVGNQPQHF
J gene: TRBJ2-7; V gene: TRBV12-3/TRBV12-4; clone size: NA; D gene: TRBD2; CDR3 DNA: TGTGCCAGCAGTCCCTACCCCGGGACTAGTTCCTACGAGCAGTACTTC; CDR3 protein: CASSPYPGTSSYEQYF
J gene: TRBJ2-3; V gene: TRBV15; clone size: NA; D gene: NA; CDR3 DNA: TGTGCCACCAGCAGGGCCAGGGGGGTAGATACGCAGTATTTT; CDR3 protein: CATSRARGVDTQYF
J gene: TRBJ2-2; V gene: TRBV12-3/TRBV12-4; clone size: NA; D gene: NA; CDR3 DNA: TGTGCCAGCAGCGCCTGGAACACCGGGGAGCTGTTTTTT; CDR3 protein: CASSAWNTGELFF
J gene: TRBJ2-7; V gene: TRBV7-2; clone size: many; D gene: NA; CDR3 DNA: TGTGCCAGCAGTCCCCGTGGGCGGGGATCTCGCTCCTACGAGCAGTACTTC; CDR3 protein: CASSPRGRGSRSYEQYF
J gene: TRBJ2-7; V gene: TRBV20-1; clone size: NA; D gene: NA; CDR3 DNA: TGCAGTGCTACGTTACGCGAGTACGAGCAGTACTTC; CDR3 protein: CSATLREYEQYF
J gene: TRBJ2-2; V gene: TRBV15; clone size: NA; D gene: NA; CDR3 DNA: TGTGCCACCAGCAGAGATCAGGGTTCGAACACCGGGGAGCTGTTTTTT; CDR3 protein: CATSRDQGSNTGELFF
J gene: TRBJ2-1; V gene: TRBV24-1; clone size: NA; D gene: NA; CDR3 DNA: TGTGCCACCAGTGATTTTGGTGAGCAGTTCTTC; CDR3 protein: CATSDFGEQFF
J gene: TRBJ1-6; V gene: TRBV20-1; clone size: NA; D gene: NA; CDR3 DNA: TGCAGTGCTAGAGCCGCCGAGGCCCCGTATAATTCACCCCTCCACTTT; CDR3 protein: CSARAAEAPYNSPLHF
J gene: TRBJ2-7; V gene: TRBV27; clone size: many; D gene: NA; CDR3 DNA: TGTGCCAGCAGTCGGACCGGCCTGGGGTACGAGCAGTACTTC; CDR3 protein: CASSRTGLGYEQYF
J gene: TRBJ2-7; V gene: TRBV15; clone size: few; D gene: TRBD1; CDR3 DNA: TGTGCCACCAGCGTAAGACAGGGGTACTACGAGCAGTACTTC; CDR3 protein: CATSVRQGYYEQYF
J gene: TRBJ1-1; V gene: TRBV12-3/TRBV12-4; clone size: few; D gene: NA; CDR3 DNA: TGTGCCAGCAGTCCAGGGGCTTCTCGGGCTGAAGCTTTCTTT; CDR3 protein: CASSPGASRAEAFF
J gene: TRBJ2-7; V gene: TRBV20-1; clone size: NA; D gene: NA; CDR3 DNA: TGCAGTGCGGCCGGGACCCAGACCCCGTACGAGCAGTACTTC; CDR3 protein: CSAAGTQTPYEQYF
J gene: TRBJ2-7; V gene: TRBV6-1; clone size: few; D gene: TRBD1; CDR3 DNA: TGTGCCAGCTCGACCGACAGGGGACCCTACGAGCAGTACTTC; CDR3 protein: CASSTDRGPYEQYF
J gene: TRBJ2-1; V gene: TRBV29-1; clone size: NA; D gene: NA; CDR3 DNA: TGCAGCGTTGAAGGCTTACATAGGCGGAACGATCAGCAGTTCTTC; CDR3 protein: CSVEGLHRRNDQQFF
J gene: TRBJ2-5; V gene: TRBV6-2/TRBV6-3; clone size: once; D gene: NA; CDR3 DNA: TGTGCCAGCGGTTACGGAATCGGGAAAGAGACCCAGTACTTC; CDR3 protein: CASGYGIGKETQYF
J gene: TRBJ2-7; V gene: TRBV7-8; clone size: many; D gene: TRBD1; CDR3 DNA: TGTGCCAGCAGCCCGGGGACAGGTTCGGTGGGCTCCTACGAGCAGTACTTC; CDR3 protein: CASSPGTGSVGSYEQYF
J gene: TRBJ1-1; V gene: TRBV25-1; clone size: few; D gene: NA; CDR3 DNA: TGTGCCAGCAGTGACTCGGAACTTTTATCAGCTTTCTTT; CDR3 protein: CASSDSELLSAFF
J gene: TRBJ2-3; V gene: TRBV24-1; clone size: few; D gene: NA; CDR3 DNA: TGTGCCACCAGTGGGTACACTACAGATACGCAGTATTTT; CDR3 protein: CATSGYTTDTQYF
J gene: TRBJ2-3; V gene: TRBV6-5; clone size: NA; D gene: NA; CDR3 DNA: TGTGCCAGCAGTTATGTAGGGGCCCCCACAGATACGCAGTATTTT; CDR3 protein: CASSYVGAPTDTQYF
J gene: TRBJ2-1; V gene: TRBV24-1; clone size: NA; D gene: NA; CDR3 DNA: TGTGCCACCAGTGAAGGCAGCTCCTACAATGAGCAGTTCTTC; CDR3 protein: CATSEGSSYNEQFF
J gene: TRBJ2-4; V gene: TRBV6-4; clone size: few; D gene: TRBD2; CDR3 DNA: TGTGCCAGCAGTGACCCCGACCATAGCGGGAGGTGGGGGTGGGAAGCCAAAAACATTCAGTACTTC; CDR3 protein: CASSDPDHSGRWGWEAKNIQYF
J gene: TRBJ2-7; V gene: TRBV5-1; clone size: few; D gene: NA; CDR3 DNA: TGCGCCAGCATGGGCAGCTCCTACGAGCAGTACTTC; CDR3 protein: CASMGSSYEQYF
J gene: TRBJ2-7; V gene: TRBV27; clone size: few; D gene: NA; CDR3 DNA: TGTGCCAGCAGTTTGACAGGGAGGGACGAGCAGTACTTC; CDR3 protein: CASSLTGRDEQYF
J gene: TRBJ1-1; V gene: TRBV7-8; clone size: once; D gene: TRBD1; CDR3 DNA: TGTGCCAGCACCCACAGGGGGAACACTGAAGCTTTCTTT; CDR3 protein: CASTHRGNTEAFF
J gene: TRBJ2-7; V gene: TRBV12-3/TRBV12-4; clone size: NA; D gene: NA; CDR3 DNA: TGTGCCAGCAGTTTACGGCTCGGCTCCTACGAGCAGTACTTC; CDR3 protein: CASSLRLGSYEQYF